A selection of T cell receptor beta chains follows, all from one sample in a study of low-dose radiotherapy and immunotherapy resistance in tumors. TCRdb itself ran the reads through MiXCR, one entry per CDR3 protein. The sample shows more than 50,000 distinct CDR3 sequences, 25% of them seen only once. The specimen comprised PBMCs, sampled before treatment. These receptor sequences come from a male donor with prostate cancer. Each CDR3 is given with its conserved first and last residue. Each record gives: V gene, D gene, J gene, clone size, CDR3 DNA, CDR3 protein. The D gene is left open where the match is weak. Clone size is stated in some rows and not others, as once, few, many or a class when expanded.

V: TRBV9
D: TRBD1
J: TRBJ1-4
size: many
DNA: TGTGCCAGCAGCGTGGAAGATCTTACAGGGGCCGCCACCCGGGAAAAACTGTTTTTT
CDR3: CASSVEDLTGAATREKLFF

V: TRBV28
D: TRBD2
J: TRBJ2-1
size: medium-sized
DNA: TGTGCCAGCACCTCAAGCGGGAGGCCGAGCTCCTACAATGAGCAGTTCTTC
CDR3: CASTSSGRPSSYNEQFF

V: TRBV18
D: .
J: TRBJ1-1
size: many
DNA: TGTGCCAGCTCACCACCGACGGGGAACACTGAAGCTTTCTTT
CDR3: CASSPPTGNTEAFF

V: TRBV29-1
D: .
J: TRBJ2-7
size: many
DNA: TGCAGCGTTGAGGGAGGCAAGCCCTACGAGCAGTACTTC
CDR3: CSVEGGKPYEQYF

V: TRBV7-8
D: TRBD2
J: TRBJ2-1
size: .
DNA: TGTGCCAGCAGCTTACCCCGGCGGCTAGCGGGGTCTCGGAATGAGCAGTTCTTC
CDR3: CASSLPRRLAGSRNEQFF

V: TRBV6-2/TRBV6-3
D: .
J: TRBJ2-7
size: many
DNA: TGTGCCAGCAGTTCTCTCCGAGGCGGGTCGCTCTCCTACGAGCAGTACTTC
CDR3: CASSSLRGGSLSYEQYF

V: TRBV19
D: .
J: TRBJ1-2
size: once
DNA: TGTGCCAGTAGTCCGGACGGACTAATTGGCTACACCTTC
CDR3: CASSPDGLIGYTF

V: TRBV30
D: .
J: TRBJ2-1
size: many
DNA: TGTGCCTGGAGTGTACGTGTGGATGAGCAGTTCTTC
CDR3: CAWSVRVDEQFF

V: TRBV28
D: .
J: TRBJ2-4
size: many
DNA: TGTGCCAGCAGTTTATTTAGTAGTGGAGGAGGTGGACTTCTAGCCAAAAACATTCAGTACTTC
CDR3: CASSLFSSGGGGLLAKNIQYF

V: TRBV25-1
D: .
J: TRBJ1-2
size: many
DNA: TGTGCCAGCAGTGAAATACAGGGTTTGGGCTACACCTTC
CDR3: CASSEIQGLGYTF

V: TRBV7-9
D: TRBD1
J: TRBJ1-2
size: many
DNA: TGTGCCAGCAGGACAACTAACCGGGACAGGGTAAATGGCTACACCTTC
CDR3: CASRTTNRDRVNGYTF

V: TRBV5-1
D: .
J: TRBJ1-1
size: many
DNA: TGCGCCAGCAGCTTGTATTCAGAGGGAAACACTGAAGCTTTCTTT
CDR3: CASSLYSEGNTEAFF

V: TRBV6-4
D: .
J: TRBJ2-1
size: many
DNA: TGTGCCAGCAGTGACTCGCCCTCCGATGAGCAGTTCTTC
CDR3: CASSDSPSDEQFF

V: TRBV7-2
D: .
J: TRBJ1-2
size: .
DNA: TGTGCCAGCAGCCACCCGTCCCTCTATGGCTACACCTTC
CDR3: CASSHPSLYGYTF

V: TRBV25-1
D: TRBD1
J: TRBJ1-2
size: many
DNA: TGTGCCAGCAGCCAGACAGGGGACCTCTATGGCTACACCTTC
CDR3: CASSQTGDLYGYTF

V: TRBV5-4
D: TRBD1
J: TRBJ2-5
size: .
DNA: TGTGCCAGCAGCTACCCGGACAGGGGGACTACCACTAAAGAGACCCAGTACTTC
CDR3: CASSYPDRGTTTKETQYF

V: TRBV6-2/TRBV6-3
D: TRBD2
J: TRBJ2-3
size: .
DNA: TGTGCCAGCAGTGCTAGCGGCAATCCCACAGATACGCAGTATTTT
CDR3: CASSASGNPTDTQYF

V: TRBV7-3
D: .
J: TRBJ2-6
size: once
DNA: TGTGCCAGCAACTTAACCGTTACCTCTGGGGCCAACGTCCTGACTTTC
CDR3: CASNLTVTSGANVLTF

V: TRBV20-1
D: TRBD2
J: TRBJ2-1
size: few
DNA: TGCAGTGCGAGGGCGGGAGATCTTGAGCAGTTCTTC
CDR3: CSARAGDLEQFF

V: TRBV12-3/TRBV12-4
D: TRBD1
J: TRBJ2-7
size: many
DNA: TGTGCCAGCAGTTTAACAGGGGGAGGTTACGAGCAGTACTTC
CDR3: CASSLTGGGYEQYF

V: TRBV15
D: TRBD1
J: TRBJ2-3
size: many
DNA: TGTGCCACCAGCAGGCTCACCGGGACAGGGCTAAGCGGGACCACAGATACGCAGTATTTT
CDR3: CATSRLTGTGLSGTTDTQYF

V: TRBV5-4
D: TRBD1
J: TRBJ2-2
size: many
DNA: TGTGCCAGCAGCTTGGGACAGGGGCGGTCGAACACCGGGGAGCTGTTTTTT
CDR3: CASSLGQGRSNTGELFF

V: TRBV23-1
D: .
J: TRBJ2-5
size: few
DNA: TGCGCCAGCAGCCGAGAGTCCAATGGAGAGACCCAGTACTTC
CDR3: CASSRESNGETQYF

V: TRBV6-2/TRBV6-3
D: TRBD1
J: TRBJ2-7
size: many
DNA: TGTGCCAGCGAAGGACAGGGGTTGTACGAGCAGTACTTC
CDR3: CASEGQGLYEQYF

V: TRBV6-8
D: .
J: TRBJ2-3
size: many
DNA: TGTGCCAGCAGTTACTCTCCCCCGCCCATTCCAGATACGCAGTATTTT
CDR3: CASSYSPPPIPDTQYF

V: TRBV28
D: .
J: TRBJ1-1
size: many
DNA: TGTGCCAGCAGTTGGGGACGATTGAACACTGAAGCTTTCTTT
CDR3: CASSWGRLNTEAFF

V: TRBV20-1
D: .
J: TRBJ2-3
size: .
DNA: TGCAGTGCTAGGCTAGCAGGCGGGGATACGCAGTATTTT
CDR3: CSARLAGGDTQYF

V: TRBV29-1
D: .
J: TRBJ2-1
size: .
DNA: TGCAGCGTTGAGATGGGGGGGGCCGGCTCCTACAATGAGCAGTTCTTC
CDR3: CSVEMGGAGSYNEQFF

V: TRBV19
D: .
J: TRBJ2-1
size: many
DNA: TGTGCCAGTAGTTGGGGGAGTGGTGAGCAGTTCTTC
CDR3: CASSWGSGEQFF

V: TRBV19
D: .
J: TRBJ2-5
size: many
DNA: TGTGCCAGTAGTATAAGTAATGGAGGGGAGACCCAGTACTTC
CDR3: CASSISNGGETQYF

V: TRBV20-1
D: .
J: TRBJ2-1
size: few
DNA: TGCAGTGCTACGGACAGGGGGACTAGCGGATACAATGAGCAGTTCTTC
CDR3: CSATDRGTSGYNEQFF

V: TRBV6-2/TRBV6-3
D: .
J: TRBJ1-1
size: many
DNA: TGTGCCAGCACGCGACCGGGACACCTCAACACTGAAGCTTTCTTT
CDR3: CASTRPGHLNTEAFF

V: TRBV7-8
D: TRBD1
J: TRBJ2-5
size: .
DNA: TGTGCCAGCAGAACACTCTCAGGGGGCTTAGAGACCCAGTACTTC
CDR3: CASRTLSGGLETQYF

V: TRBV9
D: .
J: TRBJ2-3
size: many
DNA: TGTGCCAGCAGCGCCACAGATACGCAGTATTTT
CDR3: CASSATDTQYF

V: TRBV12-3/TRBV12-4
D: .
J: TRBJ2-2
size: .
DNA: TGTGCCAGCAAACTGATGGCGAACACCGGGGAGCTGTTTTTT
CDR3: CASKLMANTGELFF